This T cell receptor (beta chain) was sequenced in a study of blood T cell dynamics during melanoma immunotherapy (TCRdb year 2020). Describing the broader study: Patients had metastatic melanoma and received first-line pembrolizumab or nivolumab plus ipilimumab as standard of care in the United Kingdom. The training cohort was made up of consecutive patients, while a further independent group of patients from the same centre was pooled to form an external validation set. To find early correlates of response, the study profiled the peripheral T cell receptor repertoires of patients with metastatic melanoma both before and after one cycle of checkpoint inhibitor therapy.

General findings and caveats noted by the study authors: Whether the T cell clones driving repertoire changes were melanoma-specific or reflected general immune activation could not be determined in the study. Patients who later achieved disease control showed a bifurcated PBMC repertoire reorganization at W3, with increased clonality or increased diversity, unlike progressors. The relatively small sample size was acknowledged as a potential limitation on generalization of the results.

For every bulk PBMC sample, a fixed 350 ng of DNA was loaded. TCR beta CDR3 sequences were amplified from genomic DNA with the immunoSEQ TCRb Assay kit following manufacturer instructions. The KAPA Library Quantification Kit for Illumina platforms was used to quantify pooled libraries by qPCR. Sequencing of the pooled libraries was done on an Illumina NextSeq 500, with clustering at roughly 0.55-1.2 pM. The source study handled its data this way. Analysis of the TCR data relied on immunoSEQ ANALYZER and the R LymphoSeq package. A rearrangement efficiency score was calculated as productive divided by the sum of productive and non-productive CDR3 sequences. Within each patient, timepoints were compared pairwise for clonality, measured with the Gini coefficient, and for diversity, measured with the Renyi index at alpha=1. In LymphoSeq, clonal relatedness was computed using an edit distance of 3, and repertoire similarity was computed using the Bhattacharyya coefficient. Linear discriminant analysis on week-3 changes in clonality and diversity was built with the R MASS and caret packages to classify response. TCRdb mirrors the immuneACCESS table, restricted to in-frame sequences. Some clones are absent from its copies; in checked studies, under half trace to an unresolved V gene, and the reason for the others is unknown. From that table come the V and J calls and clone size; the DNA was used to work out D and trimming. This sample has about 11,000 clones in its table, and approximately 81% of those were observed once. 15% to 20% of the sample lies in the top ten.

The CDR3, from cysteine to phenylalanine, totals 12 residues. The kept DNA is CDR3 alone, 36 bases in frame from the first base. The junction shows trimming of 1 base on V and 5 bases on J, plus 6 bases between the germline ends. Based on the germline V gene (reference sequence), the CDR1 and CDR2 sequences are SGHNT and YYREEE. What this sample's time point label stands for: week 3, after first cycle of checkpoint inhibitor. Blood samples were taken before treatment (T0) and at week 3 (W3), following the first cycle of checkpoint blockade. Except for two patients with rapid clinical progression, response was assessed 12 weeks after the first infusion by RECIST 1.1; disease control meant complete response, partial response or stable disease. Patients were excluded for prior systemic cancer treatment, concomitant immunosuppressant therapy or synchronous other active malignancies. Both bulk PBMC and plasma cell-free DNA were sequenced for TCR beta so that circulating cells and T cell turnover could be tracked. PBMC were isolated from blood with Lymphoprep and SepMate tubes, followed by red cell lysis. QIAamp DNA Blood Mini kits were used to extract DNA from PBMC and from sorted T cell subsets.

This clone was seen only once. This receptor's antigen is unknown. No much larger clonotype is one base removed from it; base qualities were not supplied. The sequence was collected from a human donor with melanoma. Source: blood, taken from a patient treated with checkpoint blockade. The chain is assembled from TRBV5-4 and TRBJ1-2; the D gene assignment is ambiguous. The DNA sequence is as follows: TGTGCCAGCAGCTTGCGAGGTTATGGCTACACCTTC. The encoded protein is CASSLRGYGYTF.